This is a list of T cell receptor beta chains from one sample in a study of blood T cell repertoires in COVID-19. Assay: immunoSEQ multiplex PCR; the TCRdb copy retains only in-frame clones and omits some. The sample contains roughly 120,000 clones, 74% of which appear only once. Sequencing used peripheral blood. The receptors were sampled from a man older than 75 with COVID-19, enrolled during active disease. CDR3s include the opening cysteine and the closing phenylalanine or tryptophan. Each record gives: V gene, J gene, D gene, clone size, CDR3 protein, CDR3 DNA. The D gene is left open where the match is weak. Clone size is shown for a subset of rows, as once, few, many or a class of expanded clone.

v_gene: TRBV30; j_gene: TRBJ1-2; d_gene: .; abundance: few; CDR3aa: CASPGGGNYGYTF; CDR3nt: TGTGCCTCACCGGGAGGGGGGAACTATGGCTACACCTTC
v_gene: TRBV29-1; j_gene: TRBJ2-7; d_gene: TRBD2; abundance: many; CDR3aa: CSVSLAGGLFYEQYF; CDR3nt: TGCAGCGTGTCATTAGCGGGAGGACTCTTCTACGAGCAGTACTTC
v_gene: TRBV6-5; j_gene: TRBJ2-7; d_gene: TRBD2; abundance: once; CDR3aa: CASIGLAGNYEQYF; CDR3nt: TGTGCCAGCATCGGACTAGCGGGAAACTACGAGCAGTACTTC
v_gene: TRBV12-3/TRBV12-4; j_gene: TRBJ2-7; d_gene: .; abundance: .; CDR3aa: CASSNRDNREQYF; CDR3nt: TGTGCCAGCAGTAACCGGGACAATCGAGAGCAGTACTTC
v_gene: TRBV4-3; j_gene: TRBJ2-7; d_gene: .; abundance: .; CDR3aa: CASSQVTGSYEQYF; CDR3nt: TGCGCCAGCAGCCAAGTAACAGGCTCCTACGAGCAGTACTTC
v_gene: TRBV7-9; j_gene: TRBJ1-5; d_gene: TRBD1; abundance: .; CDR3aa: CASSFDRGYPQHF; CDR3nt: TGTGCCAGCAGCTTCGACAGGGGGTACCCCCAGCATTTT
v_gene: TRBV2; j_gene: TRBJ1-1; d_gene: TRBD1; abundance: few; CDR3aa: CSTGRNTEAFF; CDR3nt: TGTTCGACAGGGAGAAACACTGAAGCTTTCTTT
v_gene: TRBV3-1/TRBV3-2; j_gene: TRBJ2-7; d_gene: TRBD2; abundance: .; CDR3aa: CASRSGTLGEQYF; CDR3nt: TGTGCCAGCAGGAGCGGGACCCTTGGAGAGCAGTACTTC
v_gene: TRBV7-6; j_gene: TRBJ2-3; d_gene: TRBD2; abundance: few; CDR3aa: CASSLAPPGGTTHVADF; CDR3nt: TGTGCCAGCAGCTTAGCGCCCCCCGGCGGGACTACCCACGTCGCCGATTTT
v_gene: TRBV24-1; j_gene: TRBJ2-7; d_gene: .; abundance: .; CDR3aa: CATSGPGYEQYF; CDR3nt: TGTGCCACCAGCGGTCCGGGGTACGAGCAGTACTTC
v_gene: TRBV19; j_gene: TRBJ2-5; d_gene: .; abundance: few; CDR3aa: CASTTGGLEETQYF; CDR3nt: TGTGCCAGTACCACTGGGGGGTTAGAAGAGACCCAGTACTTC
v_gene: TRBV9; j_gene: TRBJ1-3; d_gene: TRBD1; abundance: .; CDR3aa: CASSGGQSLSGNTIYF; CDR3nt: TGTGCCAGCAGCGGGGGACAGTCCCTCTCTGGAAACACCATATATTTT
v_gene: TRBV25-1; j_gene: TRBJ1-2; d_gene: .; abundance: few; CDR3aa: CASSESGSRPSGYTF; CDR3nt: TGTGCCAGCAGTGAATCCGGGTCCCGACCCTCTGGCTACACCTTC
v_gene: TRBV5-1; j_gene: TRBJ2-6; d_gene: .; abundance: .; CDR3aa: CASSLLNVLTF; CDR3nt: TGCGCCAGCAGCTTGTTAAACGTCCTGACTTTC
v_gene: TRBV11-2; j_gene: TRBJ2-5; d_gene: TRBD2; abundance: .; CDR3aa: CASRGLAPSQYF; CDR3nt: TGTGCCAGCAGGGGACTAGCCCCCTCCCAGTACTTC
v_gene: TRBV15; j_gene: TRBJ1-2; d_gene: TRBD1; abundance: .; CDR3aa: CATSRDPSDRGDGYTF; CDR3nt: TGTGCCACCAGCAGAGACCCCTCCGACAGGGGTGATGGCTACACCTTC
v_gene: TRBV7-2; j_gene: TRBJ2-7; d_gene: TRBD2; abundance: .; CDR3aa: CASSLVLRGDYEQYF; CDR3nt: TGTGCCAGCAGCTTAGTTCTGCGGGGGGACTACGAGCAGTACTTC
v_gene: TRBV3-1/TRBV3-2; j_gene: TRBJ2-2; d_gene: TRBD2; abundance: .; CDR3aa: CASRPGLAGTGELFF; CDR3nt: TGTGCCAGCAGACCCGGACTAGCGGGAACCGGGGAGCTGTTTTTT
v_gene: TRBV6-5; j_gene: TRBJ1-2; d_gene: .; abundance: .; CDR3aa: CASTGTGFYGYTF; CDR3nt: TGTGCCAGCACCGGAACAGGGTTCTATGGCTACACCTTC
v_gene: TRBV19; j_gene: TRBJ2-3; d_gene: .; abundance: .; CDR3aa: CASSPRGVSTDTQYF; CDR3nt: TGTGCCAGTAGTCCCAGGGGGGTTAGCACAGATACGCAGTATTTT
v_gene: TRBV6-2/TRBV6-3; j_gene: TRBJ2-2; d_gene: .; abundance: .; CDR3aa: CASSYGGTPGRTGELFF; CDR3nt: TGTGCCAGCAGTTACGGCGGGACGCCTGGGAGGACCGGGGAGCTGTTTTTT
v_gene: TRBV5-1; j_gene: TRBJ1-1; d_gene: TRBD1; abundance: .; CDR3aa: CASGTGGAGTEAFF; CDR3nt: TGCGCCAGCGGGACAGGGGGCGCGGGCACTGAAGCTTTCTTT
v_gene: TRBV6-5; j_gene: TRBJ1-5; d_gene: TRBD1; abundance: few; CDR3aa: CASRRTGVGQPQHF; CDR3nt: TGTGCCAGCAGAAGGACAGGGGTGGGTCAGCCCCAGCATTTT
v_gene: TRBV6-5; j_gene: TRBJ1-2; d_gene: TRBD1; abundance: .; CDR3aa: CASSNRGGGYTF; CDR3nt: TGTGCCAGCAGCAACAGGGGAGGTGGCTACACCTTC
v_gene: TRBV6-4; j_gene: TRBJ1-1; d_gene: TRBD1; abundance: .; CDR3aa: CASSRTGSTEAFF; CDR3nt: TGTGCCAGCAGCCGGACAGGGAGCACTGAAGCTTTCTTT
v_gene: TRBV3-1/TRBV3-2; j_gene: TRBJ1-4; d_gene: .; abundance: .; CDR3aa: CASSQEERMANEKLFF; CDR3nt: TGTGCCAGCAGCCAAGAGGAGAGAATGGCTAATGAAAAACTGTTTTTT
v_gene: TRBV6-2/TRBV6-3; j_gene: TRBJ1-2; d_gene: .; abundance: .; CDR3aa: CASSYGLSANYGYTF; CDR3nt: TGTGCCAGCAGTTACGGGCTTTCAGCTAACTATGGCTACACCTTC
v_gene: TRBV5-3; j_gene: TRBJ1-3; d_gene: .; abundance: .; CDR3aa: CARDQGRIGNTIYF; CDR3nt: TGTGCCAGGGATCAGGGTCGAATTGGAAACACCATATATTTT
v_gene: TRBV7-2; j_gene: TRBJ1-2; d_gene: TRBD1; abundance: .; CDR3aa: CASSHRDSDGYTF; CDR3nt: TGTGCCAGCAGCCACCGGGACAGCGATGGCTACACCTTC
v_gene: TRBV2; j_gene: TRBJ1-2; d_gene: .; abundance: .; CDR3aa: CASSAGSGYTF; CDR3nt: TGTGCCAGCAGTGCAGGGTCTGGCTACACCTTC
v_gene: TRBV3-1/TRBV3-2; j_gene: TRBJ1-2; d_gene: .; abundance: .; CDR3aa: CASSQRQLHGYTF; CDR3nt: TGTGCCAGCAGCCAAAGACAACTTCATGGCTACACCTTC
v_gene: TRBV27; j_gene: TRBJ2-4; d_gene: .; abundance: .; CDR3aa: CASSLWAGVAKNIQYF; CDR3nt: TGTGCCAGCAGTTTATGGGCAGGGGTGGCCAAAAACATTCAGTACTTC
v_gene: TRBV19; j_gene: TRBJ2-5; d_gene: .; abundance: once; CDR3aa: CASSGQGGETQYF; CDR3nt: TGTGCCAGTAGTGGCCAGGGCGGAGAGACCCAGTACTTC
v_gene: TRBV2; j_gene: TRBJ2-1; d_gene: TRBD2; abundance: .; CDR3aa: CASSSALADVYNEQFF; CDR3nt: TGTGCCAGCAGTTCCGCCCTAGCGGACGTCTACAATGAGCAGTTCTTC
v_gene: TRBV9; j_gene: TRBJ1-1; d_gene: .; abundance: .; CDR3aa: CASSLTDGGWAFF; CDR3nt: TGTGCCAGCAGCCTGACCGATGGCGGCTGGGCTTTCTTT
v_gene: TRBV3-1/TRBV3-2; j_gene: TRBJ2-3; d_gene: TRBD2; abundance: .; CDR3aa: CASSQAGLAFGDTQYF; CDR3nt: TGTGCCAGCAGCCAAGCGGGACTAGCGTTCGGAGATACGCAGTATTTT
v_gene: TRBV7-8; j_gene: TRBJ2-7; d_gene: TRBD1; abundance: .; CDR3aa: CASSLQGQAYEQYF; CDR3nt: TGTGCCAGCAGCTTGCAGGGACAGGCCTACGAGCAGTACTTC
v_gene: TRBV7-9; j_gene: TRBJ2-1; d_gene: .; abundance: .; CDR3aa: CASSGLSYNEQFF; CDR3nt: TGTGCCAGCAGCGGACTAAGCTACAATGAGCAGTTCTTC
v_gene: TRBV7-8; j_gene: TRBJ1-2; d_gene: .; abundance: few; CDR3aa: CASSSQGDSSYGYTF; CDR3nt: TGTGCCAGCAGCTCACAAGGGGATTCGTCCTATGGCTACACCTTC
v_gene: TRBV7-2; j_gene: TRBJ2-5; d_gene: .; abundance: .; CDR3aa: CASSLGQTGTQYF; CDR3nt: TGTGCCAGCAGCTTAGGACAAACAGGGACCCAGTACTTC
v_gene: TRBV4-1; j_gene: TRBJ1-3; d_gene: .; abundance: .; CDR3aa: CASSQFEYSGNTIYF; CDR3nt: TGCGCCAGCAGCCAATTTGAGTACTCTGGAAACACCATATATTTT